In this sample, the clone carrying this T cell receptor (beta chain) turned up many times. The V end was cut by 4 bases, the J end by 7 bases, with 11 bases between. CDR3 length: 12 residues. The V gene's germline CDR1 is SGHTA and CDR2 FQGNSA. This specimen belongs to a study of Graves' ophthalmopathy and Graves' hyperthyroidism. Overall study: No treatment had been given when peripheral blood was collected at initial diagnosis.

Researchers took RNA transcripts and amplified TCR beta CDR3 regions from them. Amplification began with first-round RT-PCR using HTBI primers, then second-round multiplex PCR was performed. TCRdb used MiXCR to reprocess the multiplex PCR reads, holding one entry per CDR3 protein. The data contain approximately 460,000 distinct CDR3 sequences, roughly an eighth of them seen just once; the ten biggest clones take up approximately 9.8%. This receptor was identified in a woman in her twenties or thirties with Graves' ophthalmopathy. The sequenced sample was blood. The chain combines TRBV7-2 with TRBJ2-7; no clear D gene. CDR3 sequence reads: CASSSVPSEQYF. In nucleotides, the CDR3 is TGTGCCAGCAGCTCAGTCCCATCTGAGCAGTACTTC.